These 15 T cell receptor beta chains originate from one sample sequenced in a study of shared clonotypes between healthy human individuals. Repertoires were generated with immunoSEQ multiplex PCR, while TCRdb's copy carries only in-frame clones and drops some. Counted here are about a million clones, around three quarters occurring once; the ten biggest clones make up over 0.8%. The sequenced sample consisted of memory CD4+ T cells from PBMCs. Subset specified: CD45RA-negative fraction. These receptors all stem from a man between 18 and 35 years old in good health. Some clones in this sample may be carry-over from other donors' samples.

V usage is TRBV9 and J usage is TRBJ2-3; D is possibly TRBD2 (5 bases). CDR1 SGDLS and CDR2 YYNGEE come from the germline V gene. The CDR3 spans 14 residues. Trimming took off 4 bases at V and 2 bases at J, with 11 bases between the two ends. The CDR3: CASSPQAATDTQYF. CDR3 DNA sequence: TGTGCCAGCAGCCCCCAAGCGGCCACAGATACGCAGTATTTT.

The chain carries TRBV7-2 and TRBJ1-1, with D uncertain. V dropped 0 bases and J dropped 4 bases, with 9 bases sitting between them. The CDR3 extends over 14 amino acids. The germline CDR1 and CDR2 sequences are SGHTA and FQGNSA. The CDR3 DNA reads TGTGCCAGCAGCTTAGCCCCGGGCCCCACTGAAGCTTTCTTT. This codes for CASSLAPGPTEAFF.

The V call is TRBV7-2, the J call TRBJ1-5; 7 bases fit TRBD1. Germline CDR1 and CDR2: SGHTA and FQGNSA. The junction had 4 bases not matched to a gene; V was cut back by 1 base and J by 4 bases. CDR3 length equals 15 residues. Written as DNA, the CDR3 is TGTGCCAGCAGCTTAGGGGGACAGTCAAATCAGCCCCAGCATTTT. Amino acids: CASSLGGQSNQPQHF.

The genes are TRBV6-5 and TRBJ1-2; D not certain. Per the germline V gene, CDR1 is MNHEY and CDR2 is SVGAGI. This CDR3 comprises 13 residues. Between the trimmed V and J ends, which lost 6 bases and 8 bases, there was a span of 16 bases. This CDR3 reads CASRKTYGSGYTF. The CDR3, as DNA: TGTGCCAGCAGGAAAACCTACGGAAGCGGCTACACCTTC.

The chain recombines TRBV6-5 with TRBJ1-2; D is uncertain. There are 14 residues in the CDR3. Germline lookup yields CDR1 MNHEY and CDR2 SVGAGI. Trimming pared 10 bases from V and 4 bases from J, leaving 19 bases between. In DNA, the CDR3 is TGTGCCATCAGCGCAAATCCCCAGATCTATGGCTACACCTTC. Protein product: CAISANPQIYGYTF.

The chain couples TRBV28 to TRBJ1-5; TRBD1 might be the D (5 bases). V was shortened by 6 bases and J by 2 bases, with 8 bases between the two germline ends. Germline V gene lookup returns CDR1 MDHEN and CDR2 SYDVKM. This CDR3 is built from 13 residues. CDR3 loop: CASRDSRNQPQHF. The DNA for the CDR3 is TGTGCCAGCAGAGACAGCCGCAATCAGCCCCAGCATTTT.

The sample holds a few counts of this clone. J is TRBJ2-7 and V is TRBV5-1; tentatively, D is TRBD2 (6 bases). V gave up 5 bases and J gave up 1 base, with 19 bases separating them. Germline V CDR1 and CDR2: SGHRS, YFSETQ. CDR3 size: 16 residues. CDR3 DNA sequence: TGCGCCAGCAGTGCCGACGGAAGACTAGTGTCCTACGAGCAGTACTTC. Its protein product is CASSADGRLVSYEQYF.

This clone was detected only a few times. Germline is not matched at one junction end, which may reflect a read error. V gene TRBV5-1 combines with J gene TRBJ1-2; tentative D call: TRBD1 (6 bases). This CDR3 contains 14 residues. Germline V lookup: CDR1 SGHRS, CDR2 YFSETQ. Here the CDR3 DNA reads TGCGCCAGCAGCACCGGACAGCCTAACTATGGCTACGCCTTC. Translation gives CASSTGQPNYGYAF.

This chain joins TRBV7-9 and TRBJ2-3; D gene unclear. In germline, CDR1 is SEHNR, CDR2 FQNEAQ (reference sequence). The CDR3 covers 12 residues. Trimming stripped 4 bases from V and 6 bases from J, with 8 bases between. Written as DNA, the CDR3 is TGTGCCAGCAGCTCGATAATGGATACGCAGTATTTT. Translated, it gives CASSSIMDTQYF.

The J gene is TRBJ2-1, the V gene TRBV11-2, with D possibly matching TRBD1 (6 bases). V was shortened by 0 bases and J by 8 bases, with 14 bases between the two germline ends. Germline CDR1 SGHAT, CDR2 FQNNGV. The CDR3 spans 15 residues. In nucleotides, the CDR3 is TGTGCCAGCAGCTTAGATACAACAGGGTCCGATGAGCAGTTCTTC. Translation gives CASSLDTTGSDEQFF.

This rearrangement joins TRBV6-6 to TRBJ2-3, with 8 bases identical to TRBD1. V shed 6 bases and J 3 bases; nucleotides not matched to a gene: 5. CDR1 is MNHNY and CDR2 is SVGAGI in the germline V gene (reference sequence). The CDR3 is made up of 14 amino acids. CDR3 loop: CASRQRTGTDTQYF. The CDR3 coding sequence is TGTGCCAGCAGACAACGGACAGGGACAGATACGCAGTATTTT.

This chain connects TRBV2 to TRBJ2-4; 8 bases agree with TRBD1. The CDR3 is made up of 15 amino acids. Germline assignment: CDR1 SNHLY and CDR2 FYNNEI. V lost 4 bases, J lost 8 bases, and 10 bases stayed unmatched. This CDR3 reads CASSGPGQEGDIQYF. The CDR3 region has the DNA TGTGCCAGCAGTGGACCGGGACAGGAGGGAGACATTCAGTACTTC.

CDR3 region: CASSLGSVYEQYF. Written as DNA, the CDR3 is TGCGCCAGCAGCTTGGGTTCGGTGTACGAGCAGTACTTC. The chain recombines TRBV5-1 with TRBJ2-5; no firm D call. The closer fit of TRBJ2-7 to the DNA end suggests the J call may be wrong. Germline V CDR1 and CDR2: SGHRS, YFSETQ. There are 13 residues in the CDR3.

The J gene is TRBJ2-3, the V gene TRBV5-1; 8 bases line up with TRBD2. Unmatched junction bases numbered 8, after V lost 4 bases and J lost 1 base. Germline CDR1 is SGHRS and CDR2 is YFSETQ. There are 16 residues in the CDR3. The CDR3 sequence: CASSAETSGGTDTQYF. The CDR3 DNA sequence: TGCGCCAGCAGCGCCGAAACTAGCGGAGGCACAGATACGCAGTATTTT.

This sequence joins TRBV13 and TRBJ2-1; D is uncertain. This CDR3 region has 15 residues. Trimming took off 5 bases at V and 0 bases at J, with 11 bases between the two ends. Germline V gene lookup returns CDR1 PRHDT and CDR2 FYEKMQ (reference sequence). Here the CDR3 reads CASSTFRSSYNEQFF. The CDR3 DNA reads as TGTGCCAGCAGCACTTTTCGGAGCTCCTACAATGAGCAGTTCTTC.